Listed below are T cell receptor beta chains from one sample, sequenced in a study of blood T cell repertoires in COVID-19. Only in-frame clones appear in the TCRdb table, and some are missing; sequencing was by immunoSEQ multiplex PCR. The table shows about 340,000 clones, with 85% to 90% occurring only once. Sample: peripheral blood. The receptors stem from a woman aged 70-85 years with COVID-19, enrolled during active disease. The CDR3 runs from the conserved cysteine through the conserved F or W. A D gene is named only where the DNA matches it firmly. Part of the rows lack a size; the others show once, few, many or a class for expanded clones.

size | D | J | length | V | DNA | CDR3
few | - | TRBJ1-1 | 14 | TRBV27 | TGTGCCAGCAGTTTTAGGGAGTACGACACTGAAGCTTTCTTT | CASSFREYDTEAFF
- | TRBD1 | TRBJ2-1 | 15 | TRBV23-1 | TGCGCCAGCAGTCATTCCCGGGACAGGGACCATGAGCAGTTCTTC | CASSHSRDRDHEQFF
- | TRBD1 | TRBJ1-3 | 15 | TRBV11-2 | TGTGCCAGCAGCTTAGTTCGGACAGGGGGAAACACCATATATTTT | CASSLVRTGGNTIYF
- | - | TRBJ1-1 | 11 | TRBV6-5 | TGTGCCAGCAGTTACGGCAGGGAAGCTTTCTTT | CASSYGREAFF
- | TRBD1 | TRBJ2-7 | 15 | TRBV30 | TGTGCCTGGAGTGAACAGGGGGCGGTTCTCTACGAGCAGTACTTC | CAWSEQGAVLYEQYF
- | TRBD1 | TRBJ2-5 | 13 | TRBV2 | TGTGCCAGACAGGGGGCGGTGTCTGGGACCCAGTACTTC | CARQGAVSGTQYF
- | TRBD2 | TRBJ2-1 | 16 | TRBV3-1/TRBV3-2 | TGTGCCAGCAGCGCCTCGACTAGCGGGGGGTACAATGAGCAGTTCTTC | CASSASTSGGYNEQFF
- | - | TRBJ1-1 | 17 | TRBV30 | TGTGCCTGGAGTAGAGGTCAGGGAATATCGGGGGACACTGAAGCTTTCTTT | CAWSRGQGISGDTEAFF
once | - | TRBJ1-1 | 15 | TRBV19 | TGTGCCAGTAGTATAAGGGTAGGCGGGGACACTGAAGCTTTCTTT | CASSIRVGGDTEAFF
once | TRBD1 | TRBJ1-2 | 14 | TRBV7-9 | TGTGCCAGCAGCTTAAGGGGGCGGTCGGATGGCTACACCTTC | CASSLRGRSDGYTF
- | - | TRBJ1-6 | 18 | TRBV30 | TGTGCCTGGAGTAGATTCCTACAGGGAGAGAAGGGAAATTCACCCCTCCACTTT | CAWSRFLQGEKGNSPLHF
- | - | TRBJ1-1 | 12 | TRBV11-2 | TGTGCCAGCAGCTTGTCGGGAACTGAAGCTTTCTTT | CASSLSGTEAFF
- | - | TRBJ1-5 | 15 | TRBV3-1/TRBV3-2 | TGTGCCAGCAGCCAAGATTTGACTAATCAGCGGCCCCAGCATTTT | CASSQDLTNQRPQHF
- | TRBD2 | TRBJ2-2 | 13 | TRBV30 | TGTGCCTGGACTGGGGGGGGTCTCGGGGAGCTGTTTTTT | CAWTGGGLGELFF
- | - | TRBJ1-2 | 16 | TRBV5-1 | TGCGCCAGCAGCCATGGAACAGGGATCTGGTACTATGGCTACACCTTC | CASSHGTGIWYYGYTF
- | TRBD1 | TRBJ2-6 | 17 | TRBV11-2 | TGTGCCAGCAGCCCGGGACAGGGTTTCTCTGGGGCCAACGTCCTGACTTTC | CASSPGQGFSGANVLTF
- | TRBD1 | TRBJ1-5 | 14 | TRBV5-1 | TGCGCCAGCAGCTTGGGACAGGGCGGTCAGCCCCAGCATTTT | CASSLGQGGQPQHF
- | - | TRBJ1-2 | 13 | TRBV29-1 | TGCAGCGTTGACGAGGGGGTGGGGTATGGCTACACCTTC | CSVDEGVGYGYTF
- | TRBD1 | TRBJ1-5 | 15 | TRBV28 | TGTGCCAGCAGTTTCGGCAGGGGGCCCAATCAGCCCCAGCATTTT | CASSFGRGPNQPQHF
once | TRBD2 | TRBJ2-2 | 15 | TRBV19 | TGTGCCAGTAGCGGGACTAGCGGTAACACCGGGGAGCTGTTTTTT | CASSGTSGNTGELFF
- | TRBD1 | TRBJ2-3 | 15 | TRBV4-3 | TGCGCCAGCAGTAGGTACAGGGGGTTATCAGATACGCAGTATTTT | CASSRYRGLSDTQYF
- | TRBD1 | TRBJ1-5 | 17 | TRBV19 | TGTGCCAGCTCGCCCCTGGGGACAGGGACAAGCAATCAGCCCCAGCATTTT | CASSPLGTGTSNQPQHF
- | - | TRBJ2-3 | 16 | TRBV27 | TGTGCCAGCAGTTCAGGGGCGTTGAGTGGCACAGATACGCAGTATTTT | CASSSGALSGTDTQYF
few | TRBD2 | TRBJ2-3 | 16 | TRBV10-1 | TGCGCCAGCAGTGGGATACCGGGACTAGCGCTAGATACGCAGTATTTT | CASSGIPGLALDTQYF
- | TRBD2 | TRBJ2-1 | 15 | TRBV7-3 | TGTGCCAGCAGCTCCGGGACTAGCGGTTACAATGAGCAGTTCTTC | CASSSGTSGYNEQFF
few | TRBD1 | TRBJ1-6 | 15 | TRBV5-6 | TGTGCCAGCAGCTTCGGGACAGGGCATAATTCACCCCTCCACTTT | CASSFGTGHNSPLHF
- | TRBD1 | TRBJ1-4 | 14 | TRBV6-5 | TGTGCCAGCAGCCGGACAGGCCAAAATGAAAAACTGTTTTTT | CASSRTGQNEKLFF
- | - | TRBJ1-1 | 13 | TRBV2 | TGTGCCAGCAGTGAGGTCGCAGGGCAGGAAGCTTTCTTT | CASSEVAGQEAFF
- | TRBD2 | TRBJ2-2 | 16 | TRBV10-3 | TGTGCCATCAGCGGACTAGCGGGGGGACCAACCGGGGAGCTGTTTTTT | CAISGLAGGPTGELFF
- | - | TRBJ1-4 | 14 | TRBV7-9 | TGTGCCAGCAGCGATGAGGGACTGACTGAAAAACTGTTTTTT | CASSDEGLTEKLFF
- | TRBD1 | TRBJ1-2 | 13 | TRBV19 | TGTGCCAGTAGCCGCAGGGGGGAGTATGGCTACACCTTC | CASSRRGEYGYTF
once | TRBD2 | TRBJ2-1 | 15 | TRBV5-6 | TGTGCCAGCAGCTTAGCGGGGAGCTCCTACAATGAGCAGTTCTTC | CASSLAGSSYNEQFF
- | TRBD2 | TRBJ2-3 | 16 | TRBV5-1 | TGCGCCAGCAGCTGGGAGACTAGCGGGGGGCGGGATACGCAGTATTTT | CASSWETSGGRDTQYF
- | TRBD1 | TRBJ2-2 | 14 | TRBV7-9 | TGTGCCAGCACACCAGACAGGGGCTCCGGGGAGCTGTTTTTT | CASTPDRGSGELFF
- | TRBD2 | TRBJ2-4 | 17 | TRBV5-1 | TGCGCCAGCAGCTCTGGGACTAGCGGGATAGCCAAAAACATTCAGTACTTC | CASSSGTSGIAKNIQYF
few | - | TRBJ1-6 | 13 | TRBV18 | TGTGCCAGCTCACAGGCTGGGGGGGAGTCCCTCCACTTT | CASSQAGGESLHF
- | - | TRBJ1-1 | 14 | TRBV30 | TGTGCCTGGAGAGAGGAGGGGAGGGGCACTGAAGCTTTCTTT | CAWREEGRGTEAFF
once | TRBD2 | TRBJ2-2 | 16 | TRBV5-1 | TGCGCCAGCAGCAGACTAGCGGGGGGCAACACCGGGGAGCTGTTTTTT | CASSRLAGGNTGELFF
- | TRBD2 | TRBJ2-7 | 15 | TRBV11-2 | TGTGCCAGCAGCGGGCGGCGGGGGGGTGCCTACGAGCAGTACTTC | CASSGRRGGAYEQYF
- | - | TRBJ2-7 | 14 | TRBV18 | TGTGCCAGCTCACCAGACTACAGGGACTACGAGCAGTACTTC | CASSPDYRDYEQYF
- | - | TRBJ1-5 | 13 | TRBV19 | TGTGCCAGTAGTACACAGGGTGGTCAGCCCCAGCATTTT | CASSTQGGQPQHF
- | - | TRBJ2-3 | 15 | TRBV11-2 | TGTGCCAGCAGCTTAGATCTGAGGGGCACAGATACGCAGTATTTT | CASSLDLRGTDTQYF
- | TRBD1 | TRBJ2-1 | 14 | TRBV6-5 | TGTGCCAGCAATCTTCAGGGGGCCTACAATGAGCAGTTCTTC | CASNLQGAYNEQFF
- | - | TRBJ1-1 | 14 | TRBV6-6 | TGTGCCAGCAGTTACGCGGGTTTGAACACTGAAGCTTTCTTT | CASSYAGLNTEAFF
- | TRBD1 | TRBJ1-3 | 12 | TRBV29-1 | TGCAGCGTCGGGGACAGGGTGGACACCATATATTTT | CSVGDRVDTIYF
- | - | TRBJ2-3 | 15 | TRBV7-2 | TGTGCCAGCAGCTCGACAGGTTTTAGCACAGATACGCAGTATTTT | CASSSTGFSTDTQYF
- | - | TRBJ1-4 | 13 | TRBV6-5 | TGTGCCAGCAGGACAGTTACTAATGAAAAACTGTTTTTT | CASRTVTNEKLFF
- | - | TRBJ1-1 | 15 | TRBV21-1 | TGTGCCAGCAGATCCCACGCCAGGATGAACACTGAAGCTTTCTTT | CASRSHARMNTEAFF
- | - | TRBJ1-5 | 17 | TRBV2 | TGTGCCAGCAGTGAAGCGTATTTGGCGGCAGGGCATCAGCCCCAGCATTTT | CASSEAYLAAGHQPQHF
- | TRBD1 | TRBJ1-3 | 12 | TRBV27 | TGTGCCAGCAGTTCCACAGGGGACACCATATATTTT | CASSSTGDTIYF
- | TRBD1 | TRBJ1-2 | 14 | TRBV7-9 | TGTGCCAGCAATGCCCAGGGGGCGTCCTATGGCTACACCTTC | CASNAQGASYGYTF